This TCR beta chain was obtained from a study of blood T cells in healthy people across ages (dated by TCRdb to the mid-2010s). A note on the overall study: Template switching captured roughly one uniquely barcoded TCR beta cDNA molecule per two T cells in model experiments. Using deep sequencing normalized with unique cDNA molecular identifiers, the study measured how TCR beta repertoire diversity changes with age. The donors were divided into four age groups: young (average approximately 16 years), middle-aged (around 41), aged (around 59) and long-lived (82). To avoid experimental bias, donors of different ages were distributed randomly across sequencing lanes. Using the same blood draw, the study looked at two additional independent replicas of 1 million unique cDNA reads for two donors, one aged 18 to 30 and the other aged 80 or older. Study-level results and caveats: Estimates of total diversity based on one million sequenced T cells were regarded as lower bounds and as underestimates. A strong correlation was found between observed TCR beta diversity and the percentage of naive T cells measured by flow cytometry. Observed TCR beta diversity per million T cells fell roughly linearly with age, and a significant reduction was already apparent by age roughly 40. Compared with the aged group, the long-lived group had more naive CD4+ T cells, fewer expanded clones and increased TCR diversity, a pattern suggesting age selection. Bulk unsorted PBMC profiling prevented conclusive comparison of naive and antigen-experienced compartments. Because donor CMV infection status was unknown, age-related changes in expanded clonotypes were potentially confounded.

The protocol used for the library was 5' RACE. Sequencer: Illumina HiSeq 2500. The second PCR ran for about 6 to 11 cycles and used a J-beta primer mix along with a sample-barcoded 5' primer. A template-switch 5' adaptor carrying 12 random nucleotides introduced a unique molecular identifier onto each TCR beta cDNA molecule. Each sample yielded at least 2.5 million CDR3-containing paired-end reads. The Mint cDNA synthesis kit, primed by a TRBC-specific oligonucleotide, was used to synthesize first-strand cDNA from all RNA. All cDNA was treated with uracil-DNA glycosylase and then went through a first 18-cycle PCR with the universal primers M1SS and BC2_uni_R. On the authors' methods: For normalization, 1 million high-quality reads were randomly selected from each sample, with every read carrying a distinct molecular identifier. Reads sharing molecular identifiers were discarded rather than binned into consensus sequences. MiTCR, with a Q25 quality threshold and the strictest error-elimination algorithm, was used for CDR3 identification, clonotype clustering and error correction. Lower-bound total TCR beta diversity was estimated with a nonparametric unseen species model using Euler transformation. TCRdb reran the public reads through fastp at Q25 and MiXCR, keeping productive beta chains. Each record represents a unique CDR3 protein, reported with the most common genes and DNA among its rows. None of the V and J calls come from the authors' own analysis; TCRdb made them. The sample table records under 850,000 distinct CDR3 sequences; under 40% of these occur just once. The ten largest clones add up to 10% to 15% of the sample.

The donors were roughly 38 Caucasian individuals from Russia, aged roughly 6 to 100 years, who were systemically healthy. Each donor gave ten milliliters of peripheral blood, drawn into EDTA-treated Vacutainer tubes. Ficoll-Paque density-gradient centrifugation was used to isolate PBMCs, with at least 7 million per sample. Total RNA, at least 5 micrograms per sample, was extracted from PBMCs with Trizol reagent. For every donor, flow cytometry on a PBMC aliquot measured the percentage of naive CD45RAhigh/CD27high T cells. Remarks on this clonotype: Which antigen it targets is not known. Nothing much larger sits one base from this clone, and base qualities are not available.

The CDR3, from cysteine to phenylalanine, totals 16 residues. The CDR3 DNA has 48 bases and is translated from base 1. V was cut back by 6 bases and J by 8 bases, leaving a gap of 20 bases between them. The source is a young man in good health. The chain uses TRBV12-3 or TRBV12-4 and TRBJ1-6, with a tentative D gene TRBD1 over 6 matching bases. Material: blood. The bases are TGTGCCAGCAGCCAACGGGGGGCCGGGTTTGATTCACCCCTCCACTTT. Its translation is CASSQRGAGFDSPLHF.